This T cell receptor (beta chain) was sequenced during a study of T cells in Graves' hyperthyroidism and ophthalmopathy. There are 12 residues in the CDR3. V shed 0 bases and J shed 5 bases, with 5 bases lying between them. Per germline, CDR1 SGDLS and CDR2 YYNGEE. RNA transcripts provided the source from which TCR beta CDR3 regions were amplified. During a first-round RT-PCR of the TCR CDR3, the HTBI primer set was used. TCRdb analysed the multiplex PCR reads with MiXCR anew, one entry per CDR3 protein. Among about 410,000 distinct CDR3 sequences listed, about 15% were seen once. This clonotype was seen ten or more times. Thyroid ultrasound and orbital computed tomography, with clinical symptoms and serum thyroxine and TRAb, informed diagnoses.

The TCR comes from a man aged 18 to 29 with Graves' ophthalmopathy. The chain joins TRBV9 to TRBJ1-2; D gene uncertain. Input material: blood. The CDR3 loop is CASSVDVYGYTF. Written as DNA, the CDR3 is TGTGCCAGCAGCGTAGATGTTTATGGCTACACCTTC.